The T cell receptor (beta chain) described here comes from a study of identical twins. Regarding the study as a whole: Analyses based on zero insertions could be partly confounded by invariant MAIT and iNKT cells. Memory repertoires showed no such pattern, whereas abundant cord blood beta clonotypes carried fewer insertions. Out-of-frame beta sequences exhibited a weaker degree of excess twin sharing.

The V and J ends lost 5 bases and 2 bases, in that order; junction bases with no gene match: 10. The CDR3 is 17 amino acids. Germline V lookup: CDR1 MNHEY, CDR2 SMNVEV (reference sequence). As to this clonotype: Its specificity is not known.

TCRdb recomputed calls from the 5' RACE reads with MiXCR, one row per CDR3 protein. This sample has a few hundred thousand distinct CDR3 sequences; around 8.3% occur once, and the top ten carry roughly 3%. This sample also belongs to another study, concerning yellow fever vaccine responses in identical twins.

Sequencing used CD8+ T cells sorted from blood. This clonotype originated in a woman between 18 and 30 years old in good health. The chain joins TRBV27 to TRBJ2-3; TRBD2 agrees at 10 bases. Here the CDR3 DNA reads TGTGCCAGCAGTCCATCCTCGAGCGGGAGGGCCACAGATACGCAGTATTTT. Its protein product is CASSPSSSGRATDTQYF.